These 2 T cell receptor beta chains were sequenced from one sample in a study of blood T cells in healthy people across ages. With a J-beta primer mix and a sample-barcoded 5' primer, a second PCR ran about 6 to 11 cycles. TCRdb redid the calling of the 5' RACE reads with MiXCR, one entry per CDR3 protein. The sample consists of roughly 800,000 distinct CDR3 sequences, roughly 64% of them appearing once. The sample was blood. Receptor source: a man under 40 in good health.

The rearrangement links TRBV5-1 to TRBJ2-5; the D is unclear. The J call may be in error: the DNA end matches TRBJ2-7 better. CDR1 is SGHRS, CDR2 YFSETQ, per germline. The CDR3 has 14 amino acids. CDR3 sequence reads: CASSLVREAGEQYF. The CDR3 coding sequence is TGCGCCAGCAGCTTGGTTAGGGAAGCTGGCGAGCAGTACTTC.

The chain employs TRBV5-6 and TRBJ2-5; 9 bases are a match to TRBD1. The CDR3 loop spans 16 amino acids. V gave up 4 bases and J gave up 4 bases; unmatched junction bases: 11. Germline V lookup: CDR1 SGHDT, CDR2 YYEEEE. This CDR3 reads CASSPTGDRVGETQYF. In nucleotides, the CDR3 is TGTGCCAGCAGCCCGACGGGGGACAGGGTAGGAGAGACCCAGTACTTC.